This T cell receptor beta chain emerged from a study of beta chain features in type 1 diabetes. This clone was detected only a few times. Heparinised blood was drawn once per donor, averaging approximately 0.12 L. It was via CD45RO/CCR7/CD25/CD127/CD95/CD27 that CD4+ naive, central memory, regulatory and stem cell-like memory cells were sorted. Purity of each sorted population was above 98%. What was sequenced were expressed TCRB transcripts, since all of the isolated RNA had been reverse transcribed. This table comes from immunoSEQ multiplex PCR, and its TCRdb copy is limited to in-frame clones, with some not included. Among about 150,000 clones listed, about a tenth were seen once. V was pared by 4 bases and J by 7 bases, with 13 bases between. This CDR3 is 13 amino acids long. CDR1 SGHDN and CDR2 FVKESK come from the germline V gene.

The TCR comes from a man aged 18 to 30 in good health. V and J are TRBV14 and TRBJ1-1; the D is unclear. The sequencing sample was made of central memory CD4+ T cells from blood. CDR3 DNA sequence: TGTGCCAGCAGCCTGGTACACGTAAGTGAAGCTTTCTTT. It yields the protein CASSLVHVSEAFF.